This is a list of T cell receptor beta chains from one sample in a study of blood T cell repertoires in COVID-19. Only in-frame clones appear in the TCRdb table, and some are missing; sequencing was by immunoSEQ multiplex PCR. The data hold 250,000 to 300,000 clones, with about 89% observed a single time. Input material: PBMCs or T cells enriched from blood (not recorded which). Every receptor here comes from a human donor in a cohort exposed to, infected with or recovered from COVID-19 (not recorded which). The donor label of this sample is uncertain. Each CDR3 is given with its conserved first and last residue. A D gene is named only where the DNA matches it firmly. Size is omitted from some rows. Given values are once, few, many or a class for expanded clones.

>TRBV10-1|NA|TRBJ1-1|NA
TGCGCCAGCAGTGAGTCGCGGGGCTTCGCTGAAGCTTTCTTT
CASSESRGFAEAFF
>TRBV19|NA|TRBJ1-6|NA
TGTGCCAGTAGCCCACAAGGGGATTCACCCCTCCACTTT
CASSPQGDSPLHF
>TRBV5-5|NA|TRBJ2-7|NA
TGTGCCAGCAGCTCCCCAGGGGCCTACGAGCAGTACTTC
CASSSPGAYEQYF
>TRBV7-2|NA|TRBJ2-1|TRBD2
TGTGCCAGCAGCTTAGGAAGCGGGGGGTTCTACAATGAGCAGTTCTTC
CASSLGSGGFYNEQFF
>TRBV11-3|NA|TRBJ2-3|NA
TGTGCCAGCAGCTCCAGGGGCACAGATACGCAGTATTTT
CASSSRGTDTQYF
>TRBV6-1|NA|TRBJ1-5|NA
TGTGCCAGCAGTGACAGTACTATACTTAGAAGCAATCAGCCCCAGCATTTT
CASSDSTILRSNQPQHF
>TRBV19|NA|TRBJ1-1|TRBD1
TGTGCCAGTAGTGCCCGGACAGGGGGCGGTGAAGCTTTCTTT
CASSARTGGGEAFF
>TRBV7-7|NA|TRBJ1-3|NA
TGTGCCAGCAGCCCAGGGCCCGGCTCTGGAAACACCATATATTTT
CASSPGPGSGNTIYF
>TRBV5-1|NA|TRBJ1-6|TRBD1
TGCGCCAGCAGCTTGGACCTCCCCGGGACAGGGAATTCACCCCTCCACTTT
CASSLDLPGTGNSPLHF
>TRBV9|NA|TRBJ2-3|TRBD2
TGTGCCAGCAGCGCTAGGACTAGCGGGGGTGGGGATACGCAGTATTTT
CASSARTSGGGDTQYF
>TRBV12-3/TRBV12-4|NA|TRBJ1-2|NA
TGTGCCAGCAGTTCTTTCACAGGTTATGGCTACACCTTC
CASSSFTGYGYTF
>TRBV2|NA|TRBJ1-6|NA
TGTGCCAGCAGTGAGGACGGGGCGGGAGCCGCAACTAGTAATTCACCCCTCCACTTT
CASSEDGAGAATSNSPLHF
>TRBV24-1|once|TRBJ2-2|TRBD1
TGTGCCACCAGTGACTCGGGACAGGGGACCGGGGAGCTGTTTTTT
CATSDSGQGTGELFF
>TRBV9|NA|TRBJ2-7|NA
TGTGCCAGCAGCGTAGCCACAGGAAAGGGGGCCTACGAGCAGTACTTC
CASSVATGKGAYEQYF
>TRBV7-2|NA|TRBJ2-7|TRBD2
TGTGCCAGCAGCTTAAAGATAGCGGGGGGTTCCTACGAGCAGTACTTC
CASSLKIAGGSYEQYF
>TRBV5-1|NA|TRBJ2-2|NA
TGCGCCAGCAGCTTGGTAGGAGGGGATACCGGGGAGCTGTTTTTT
CASSLVGGDTGELFF
>TRBV4-3|NA|TRBJ2-7|NA
TGCGCCAGCAGCCAAGTGGGCGAAGAGCAGTACTTC
CASSQVGEEQYF
>TRBV19|once|TRBJ1-1|NA
TGTGCCAGTAGTATAACCAGGGCCACTGAAGCTTTCTTT
CASSITRATEAFF
>TRBV7-9|NA|TRBJ1-6|TRBD1
TGTGCCAGCAGCCTGGGACAGGGGTTTAATTCACCCCTCCACTTT
CASSLGQGFNSPLHF
>TRBV19|NA|TRBJ2-2|TRBD2
TGTGCCAGCCAGTATACGGGGGGAACCGGGGAGCTGTTTTTT
CASQYTGGTGELFF
>TRBV5-1|NA|TRBJ1-4|NA
TGCGCCAGCAGCTTGCGCGGGTCTAATGAAAAACTGTTTTTT
CASSLRGSNEKLFF
>TRBV28|NA|TRBJ2-2|TRBD1
TGTGCCAGCAGCCGGACAGGGGAGCGCACCGGGGAGCTGTTTTTT
CASSRTGERTGELFF
>TRBV2|NA|TRBJ1-1|TRBD1
TGTGCCAGCATCGGGGACAGCTTGAACACTGAAGCTTTCTTT
CASIGDSLNTEAFF
>TRBV4-1|NA|TRBJ1-2|NA
TGCGCCAGCAGCCCAGGGGCCTTTTATGGCTACACCTTC
CASSPGAFYGYTF
>TRBV19|NA|TRBJ1-2|TRBD1
TGTGCCAGTAGTAGGGCCGGGACAGGGGGTTTATATGGCTACACCTTC
CASSRAGTGGLYGYTF
>TRBV2|NA|TRBJ1-2|NA
TGTGCCAGCAGTGAAATGGCAAGAGGGCCTCTTAACTATGGCTACACCTTC
CASSEMARGPLNYGYTF
>TRBV6-5|NA|TRBJ1-2|TRBD1
TGTGCCAGCAGAAGACAGGGACAAGGCTACACCTTC
CASRRQGQGYTF
>TRBV28|NA|TRBJ1-3|NA
TGTGCCAGCGGCAAATCTGGAAACACCATATATTTT
CASGKSGNTIYF
>TRBV6-5|NA|TRBJ2-1|NA
TGTGCCAGCAGTTTTAGCCGACAGAGCAATGAGCAGTTCTTC
CASSFSRQSNEQFF
>TRBV29-1|NA|TRBJ1-2|TRBD1
TGCAGCGTTCACAGGGGAGATTATGGCTACACCTTC
CSVHRGDYGYTF
>TRBV4-2|few|TRBJ2-7|TRBD1
TGTGCCAGCAGCCCCGGCGAGGGGGCCAATTCCTACGAGCAGTACTTC
CASSPGEGANSYEQYF
>TRBV10-3|once|TRBJ1-1|TRBD1
TGTGCCATCAGTGGGGACAGTATCACTGAAGCTTTCTTT
CAISGDSITEAFF